The next 24 T cell receptor beta chains were all read from a single sample in a study of blood T cell repertoires in COVID-19. Sequencing was performed with immunoSEQ multiplex PCR; in TCRdb, only in-frame clones are kept and a portion is missing. The sample holds hundreds of thousands of clones, approximately 90% seen once. The sequenced material came from peripheral blood. Source of these receptors: a man between 18 and 35 years old with COVID-19, enrolled during active disease.

V is TRBV27 and J is TRBJ1-6, with D perhaps matching TRBD1 (5 bases). Trimming removed 5 bases at V and 7 bases at J, with 15 bases between. CDR1 and CDR2 from the germline V gene are MNHEY and SMNVEV (reference sequence). This CDR3 comprises 15 residues. The CDR3 sequence: CASSLQGLGNSPLHF. The CDR3, as DNA: TGTGCCAGCAGTCTCCAGGGATTGGGCAATTCACCCCTCCACTTT.

The chain has TRBV2 and TRBJ2-6, with D uncertain. Germline CDR1 and CDR2: SNHLY and FYNNEI. The CDR3 runs to 15 residues. V gave up 10 bases and J gave up 0 bases, with 13 bases separating them. The CDR3 region is CAIYRSPSGANVLTF. The CDR3 coding sequence is TGTGCCATTTATAGGAGTCCCTCTGGGGCCAACGTCCTGACTTTC.

The CDR3 DNA reads as TGTGCAAGTCGCCTCCAGACTAGCGGTTCCTACAATGAGCAGTTCTTC. This codes for CASRLQTSGSYNEQFF. The chain combines TRBV12-2 with TRBJ2-1; the DNA was not used to check the table's D call, TRBD2. TRBV12-2 is recorded as a pseudogene. This CDR3 is built from 16 residues.

The CDR3 DNA reads TGTGCCAGCACGACAGGGATCTATGGCTACACCTTC. Residues: CASTTGIYGYTF. The rearrangement joins TRBV19 to TRBJ1-2; 7 nucleotides agree with TRBD1. The CDR3 is made up of 12 amino acids. Trimming at V came to 9 bases and at J to 4 bases, leaving 5 bases not matched to a gene. Germline CDR1 and CDR2: LNHDA and SQIVND (reference sequence).

The chain is built from TRBV5-1 and TRBJ2-3; 9 bases align to TRBD2. The germline CDR1 and CDR2 sequences are SGHRS and YFSETQ. This CDR3 is built from 16 residues. Trimming cost V 0 bases and J 3 bases; bases outside gene matches: 5. The CDR3 DNA is TGCGCCAGCAGCTTGGCCGGCGGGGGGGCTACAGATACGCAGTATTTT. Translated, it gives CASSLAGGGATDTQYF.

V and J are TRBV29-1 and TRBJ2-3, with 7 positions matching TRBD1. The germline CDR1 and CDR2 sequences are SQVTM and ANQGSEA. With V trimmed by 4 bases and J by 4 bases, 8 bases remained unmatched. The CDR3 is made up of 14 amino acids. This CDR3 is CSVGPGTEPDTQYF. In nucleotides, the CDR3 is TGCAGCGTTGGCCCTGGGACAGAGCCAGATACGCAGTATTTT.

The chain joins TRBV9 to TRBJ2-1; D is possibly TRBD2 (6 bases). V was clipped by 2 bases and J by 6 bases, with 15 bases between them. Germline V gene data show CDR1 as SGDLS and CDR2 as YYNGEE. CDR3 length equals 15 residues. DNA of the CDR3: TGTGCCAGCAGCGTCGGGGGAGATCCCCCCAATGAGCAGTTCTTC. Translation: CASSVGGDPPNEQFF.

The chain couples TRBV10-1 to TRBJ1-1; D possibly corresponds to TRBD1 (5 bases). The CDR3 has 13 amino acids. The V gene lost 1 base and the J gene lost 7 bases, with 10 bases spanning the gap. CDR1 is WNHNN, CDR2 SYGVQD, per germline (reference sequence). The CDR3: CASSEFRQIEAFF. CDR3 DNA: TGCGCCAGCAGTGAGTTCAGACAGATTGAAGCTTTCTTT.

The J gene is TRBJ2-2, the V gene TRBV6-6; 11 bases match TRBD2. Trimming removed 5 bases from V and 0 bases from J; junction bases left unmatched: 11. CDR3 length: 19 residues. Germline values: CDR1 MNHNY, CDR2 SVGAGI (reference sequence). CDR3 DNA: TGTGCCAGCAGTCGTTCTTGGGTTAGCGGGGGGGCGAACACCGGGGAGCTGTTTTTT. It translates to CASSRSWVSGGANTGELFF.

The chain is built from TRBV11-2 and TRBJ2-3; D not resolved. V shed 5 bases and J shed 0 bases, with 9 bases lying between them. Germline-derived CDR1 and CDR2 are SGHAT and FQNNGV. The CDR3 runs to 14 residues. The DNA for the CDR3 is TGTGCCAGCAGCCACGGGTTTAGCACAGATACGCAGTATTTT. This sequence encodes CASSHGFSTDTQYF. Complete variable domain (other parts from reference TRBV11-2 and TRBJ2-3): EAGVAQSPRYKIIEKRQSVAFWCNPISGHATLYWYQQILGQGPKLLIQFQNNGVVDDSQLPKDRFSAERLKGVDSTLKIQPAKLEDSAVYLCASSHGFSTDTQYFGPGTRLTVL.

This clone was detected only once. This chain connects TRBV6-5 to TRBJ1-3; D possibly corresponds to TRBD1 (5 bases). This CDR3 spans 15 amino acids. Germline V gene data show CDR1 as MNHEY and CDR2 as SVGAGI. V was shortened by 6 bases and J by 2 bases, with 14 bases between the two germline ends. The CDR3 protein is CASSQVGRAGNTIYF. The CDR3, as DNA: TGTGCCAGCAGCCAAGTGGGCAGGGCTGGAAACACCATATATTTT.

The chain carries TRBV3-1 (or the pseudogene TRBV3-2) and TRBJ1-6; D is possibly TRBD1 (5 bases). Trimming took 4 bases from V and 6 from J, leaving 10 bases between them. The CDR3 totals 14 residues. In germline, CDR1 is LGHDT, CDR2 YNNKEL (reference sequence). CDR3 protein: CASSRGQINSPLHF. CDR3 nucleotides: TGTGCCAGCAGCCGAGGACAAATTAATTCACCCCTCCACTTT.

This clone was found once. V gene TRBV6-5 combines with J gene TRBJ2-7; 8 nucleotides agree with TRBD1. Germline V gene data show CDR1 as MNHEY and CDR2 as SVGAGI. The CDR3 covers 13 residues. The V gene end was trimmed by 7 bases and the J gene end by 5 bases; junction bases not matched to a gene: 7. The CDR3 coding sequence is TGTGCCAGCACCGGGACAGGATACCACGAGCAGTACTTC. It specifies CASTGTGYHEQYF.

To note about this clone: At the DNA level, this CDR3 is encoded by other sequences in the same sample as well. V and J are TRBV18 and TRBJ1-4; D is undetermined. The length of the CDR3 is 13 residues. The V end lost 2 bases, the J end lost 6 bases, and 7 bases lay between the germline ends. CDR1 KGHSH and CDR2 LQKENI come from the germline V gene. Here the CDR3 reads CASSPGRDEKLFF. Here the CDR3 DNA reads TGTGCCAGCTCACCAGGTCGGGATGAAAAACTGTTTTTT.

The chain employs TRBV7-2 and TRBJ2-2, with D possibly TRBD2 on 7 matching bases. The CDR3 has 16 residues. V lost 5 bases and J 4 bases, leaving 17 bases between the germline ends. Germline V gene sequence: CDR1 SGHTA, CDR2 FQGNSA. Here the CDR3 reads CASSTYGGPSTGELFF. The DNA of the CDR3 is TGTGCCAGCAGCACCTACGGGGGGCCCAGCACCGGGGAGCTGTTTTTT.

V usage is TRBV7-3 and J usage is TRBJ2-3; 7 bases are a match to TRBD2. Germline values: CDR1 SGHTA, CDR2 FQGTGA. The CDR3 covers 14 residues. V shed 3 bases and J 0 bases; nucleotides not matched to a gene: 0. CDR3 bases: TGTGCCAGCAGCTTTAGCGGGAGCACAGATACGCAGTATTTT. Translated, it gives CASSFSGSTDTQYF.

The chain has TRBV29-1 and TRBJ1-1; 7 bases map to TRBD1. This CDR3 is 13 amino acids long. The ends lost 5 bases at V and 0 bases at J; junction bases unmatched: 3. The germline gives CDR1 SQVTM, CDR2 ANQGSEA. CDR3 region: CSVRTGMNTEAFF. In DNA form, the CDR3 reads TGCAGCGTTCGGACAGGCATGAACACTGAAGCTTTCTTT.

This rearrangement joins TRBV27 to TRBJ2-7; 7 nucleotides agree with TRBD1. The CDR3 length is 16 residues. V lost 3 bases, J lost 1 base, and 9 bases stayed unmatched. Looked up from germline, CDR1 is MNHEY and CDR2 is SMNVEV (reference sequence). CDR3 in DNA: TGTGCCAGCAGTTTGGACAGGTTTTCGCCTTCCTACGAGCAGTACTTC. It encodes CASSLDRFSPSYEQYF.

The chain carries TRBV5-4 and TRBJ2-2; D unclear. Germline assignment: CDR1 SGHNT and CDR2 YYREEE (reference sequence). V lost 4 bases, J lost 3 bases, and 4 bases lay in between. The CDR3 is made up of 12 amino acids. CDR3 in DNA: TGTGCCAGCAGCCCCGACACCGGGGAGCTGTTTTTT. It yields the protein CASSPDTGELFF.

The rearrangement links TRBV6-5 to TRBJ2-7; a weak D match, TRBD1 (5 bases). This CDR3 is 13 amino acids long. V shed 5 bases and J shed 1 base, with 9 bases lying between them. In germline, CDR1 is MNHEY, CDR2 SVGAGI. The CDR3 DNA follows: TGTGCCAGCAGTCAAAGGGGTTCCTACGAGCAGTACTTC. This translates into CASSQRGSYEQYF.

V usage is TRBV6-6 and J usage is TRBJ2-7; 8 bases line up with TRBD2. The CDR3 contains 15 residues. CDR1 is MNHNY, CDR2 SVGAGI, per germline (reference sequence). Trimming at V came to 8 bases and at J to 4 bases, leaving 13 bases not matched to a gene. CDR3: CASSFGGGPAYEQYF. Written as DNA, the CDR3 is TGTGCCAGCTCCTTCGGCGGGGGGCCAGCATACGAGCAGTACTTC.

The table lists this clone with a count of one. The gene calls are TRBV10-1 and TRBJ1-1, with 8 bases that match TRBD1. The CDR3 covers 16 residues. Trimming took 2 bases from V and 4 from J; bases not matched to a gene: 9. Germline V gives CDR1 WNHNN, CDR2 SYGVQD (reference sequence). CDR3 region: CASSETDRAGITEAFF. The CDR3 coding sequence is TGCGCCAGCAGTGAGACGGACAGGGCAGGGATCACTGAAGCTTTCTTT.

The V call is TRBV6-1, the J call TRBJ2-7; a possible D gene is TRBD1 (6 bases). V lost 0 bases to trimming and J lost 4 bases, with 10 bases between them. Germline V CDR1 and CDR2: MNHNS, SASEGT. The CDR3 length is 14 residues. This CDR3 reads CASSEAQGKYEQYF. CDR3 DNA sequence: TGTGCCAGCAGTGAAGCGCAGGGGAAATACGAGCAGTACTTC.

A note on this clone: The same CDR3 also results from other DNA sequences found in this sample. This sequence joins TRBV5-6 and TRBJ1-1, with D hard to call. With 0 bases removed from V and 0 bases from J, the gap between germline ends came to 3 bases. The CDR3 is 13 amino acids. CDR1 and CDR2 from the germline V gene are SGHDT and YYEEEE. The CDR3 DNA reads as TGTGCCAGCAGCTTGGGAGTGAACACTGAAGCTTTCTTT. Residues: CASSLGVNTEAFF. The full variable domain, in which reference TRBV5-6 and TRBJ1-1 provide the parts outside the CDR3, is DAGVTQSPTHLIKTRGQQVTLRCSPKSGHDTVSWYQQALGQGPQFIFQYYEEEERQRGNFPDRFSGHQFPNYSSELNVNALLLGDSALYLCASSLGVNTEAFFGQGTRLTVV.